A single sample is the source of the 30 T cell receptor beta chains below, sequenced in a study of regulatory T cells in long-lasting Graves disease. Regarding time point: newly diagnosed GD, antithyroid drugs for less than 3 months. After RNA was extracted from PBMCs, the TCR library was made from it. Investigators prepared the TCR beta libraries by applying iRepertoire HTBI primers and Arm-PCR of CDR3 regions. TCRdb re-called the multiplex PCR reads through MiXCR, storing one row per CDR3 protein. The data contain approximately 350,000 distinct CDR3 sequences, about 11% of them singletons. These records were also assigned to another study, of T cells in Graves' hyperthyroidism and ophthalmopathy.

This material consisted of peripheral blood mononuclear cells (PBMCs), taken at new diagnosis, from a patient treated with antithyroid drugs. The receptor set was obtained from a woman under 30 with Graves disease.

This clonotype has ten or more counts. This sequence joins TRBV7-2 and TRBJ1-6; D perhaps matches TRBD1 (6 bases). Trimming cost V 2 bases and J 10 bases, with 15 bases left between them. The CDR3 runs 15 residues. Germline assignment: CDR1 SGHTA and CDR2 FQGNSA. The CDR3 here is CASSLLGQAGSPLHF. The CDR3, as DNA: TGTGCCAGCAGCTTACTGGGACAAGCCGGGTCACCCCTCCACTTT. The whole variable domain, filled in from reference TRBV7-2 and TRBJ1-6, reads GAGVSQSPSNKVTEKGKDVELRCDPISGHTALYWYRQSLGQGLEFLIYFQGNSAPDKSGLPSDRFSAERTGGSVSTLTIQRTQQEDSAVYLCASSLLGQAGSPLHFGNGTRLTVT.

This clonotype was seen repeatedly, ten times or more. This chain uses TRBV12-3 or TRBV12-4 with TRBJ2-1; no definite D call. The CDR3 is 11 amino acids. Trimming took 5 bases from V and 10 from J, leaving 9 bases between them. The CDR3: CASSPRTEQFF. DNA for the CDR3: TGTGCCAGCAGTCCCCGAACGGAGCAGTTCTTC.

This sequence joins TRBV4-3 and TRBJ1-1, with TRBD1 matching over 7 bases. Looked up from germline, CDR1 is LGHNA and CDR2 is YSLEER. The CDR3 contains 17 residues. V shed 0 bases and J 4 bases; nucleotides not matched to a gene: 11. CDR3 coding DNA: TGCGCCAGCAGCCAAGACGCCGACAGGGCCGGGGCCACTGAAGCTTTCTTT. It yields the protein CASSQDADRAGATEAFF.

This clonotype has ten or more counts. The rearrangement uses TRBV3-1 and TRBJ1-1; 8 positions match TRBD1. Germline CDR1 is LGHDT and CDR2 is YNNKEL (reference sequence). The V segment lost 7 bases and the J segment 3 bases; nucleotides outside the gene matches: 4. CDR3 length: 13 amino acids. The CDR3 here is CASTRTGYTEAFF. CDR3 DNA: TGTGCCAGCACCCGGACAGGGTACACTGAAGCTTTCTTT.

This clonotype was observed at least ten times. This chain links TRBV20-1 with TRBJ2-1, with D possibly matching TRBD2 (5 bases). This CDR3 is 13 amino acids long. Germline CDR1 and CDR2: DFQATT and SNEGSKA (reference sequence). Deletions cut 2 bases from V and 6 bases from J, with 11 bases between. CDR3 amino acids: CSARTGRGNEQFF. The DNA of the CDR3 is TGCAGTGCTAGAACGGGTCGGGGCAATGAGCAGTTCTTC.

This clonotype showed up just a few times. A much larger clone lies one base from this, so it may be a read error. V and J are TRBV12-3 or TRBV12-4 and TRBJ2-1; the D gene is possibly TRBD1 (5 bases). This CDR3 comprises 13 residues. Deletions cut 4 bases from V and 3 bases from J, with 7 bases between. CDR3 sequence: CASSSGIYNEQFF. The CDR3, as DNA: TGTGCCAGCAGTTCAGGGATCTACAATGAGCAGTTCTTC.

This clonotype was picked up many times. CDR3 bases: TGTGCCAGCAGCCAACACGGACTAGCGGGAAACACAGATACGCAGTATTTT. It translates to CASSQHGLAGNTDTQYF. The chain links TRBV28 to TRBJ2-3, with 12 bases lining up with TRBD2. Germline V gives CDR1 MDHEN, CDR2 SYDVKM. The CDR3 is made up of 17 amino acids. V lost 6 bases, J lost 2 bases, and 9 bases stayed unmatched. Filled out from reference TRBV28 and TRBJ2-3, the complete variable domain reads DVKVTQSSRYLVKRTGEKVFLECVQDMDHENMFWYRQDPGLGLRLIYFSYDVKMKEKGDIPEGYSVSREKKERFSLILESASTNQTSMYLCASSQHGLAGNTDTQYFGPGTRLTVL.

This clonotype has at least ten counts. The chain carries TRBV12-3 or TRBV12-4 and TRBJ2-3; D is possibly TRBD2 (5 bases). The CDR3 has 16 amino acids. The V end lost 5 bases, the J end lost 1 base, and 16 bases lay between the germline ends. This CDR3 is CASSPPASGGTDTQYF. The CDR3 DNA sequence: TGTGCCAGCAGTCCCCCCGCCAGCGGAGGCACAGATACGCAGTATTTT.

This clonotype was observed at least ten times. The V call is TRBV6-5, the J call TRBJ2-2, with no clear D. The CDR3 runs to 13 residues. Trimming stripped 4 bases from V and 7 bases from J, with 10 bases between. Per the germline V gene, CDR1 is MNHEY and CDR2 is SVGAGI. CDR3 sequence (DNA): TGTGCCAGCAGTTCCCGAGCAATCGGGGAGCTGTTTTTT. Encoded protein: CASSSRAIGELFF.

V gene TRBV10-1 combines with J gene TRBJ2-3, with D perhaps assigned TRBD1 or TRBD2 (7 bases each). The V end lost 6 bases, the J end lost 2 bases, and 15 bases lay between the germline ends. The germline CDR1 and CDR2 sequences are WNHNN and SYGVQD (reference sequence). The CDR3 covers 15 residues. The CDR3 spells CASSPGGAFTDTQYF. CDR3 DNA sequence: TGCGCCAGCAGCCCAGGGGGGGCATTCACAGATACGCAGTATTTT.

This clonotype was seen ten or more times. The chain recombines TRBV13 with TRBJ1-3, with TRBD1 matching over 7 bases. The germline CDR1 and CDR2 sequences are PRHDT and FYEKMQ (reference sequence). The CDR3 has 16 residues. The trim removed 8 bases at V and 0 bases at J, leaving 10 bases unmatched. The CDR3 reads CASSSGGQFSGNTIYF. DNA of the CDR3: TGTGCCAGCTCAAGTGGGGGACAGTTCTCTGGAAACACCATATATTTT. The variable domain in full, with the rest retrieved from reference TRBV13 and TRBJ1-3, is AAGVIQSPRHLIKEKRETATLKCYPIPRHDTVYWYQQGPGQDPQFLISFYEKMQSDKGSIPDRFSAQQFSDYHSELNMSSLELGDSALYFCASSSGGQFSGNTIYFGEGSWLTVV.

With regard to this clonotype: One end of the junction is discordant with germline, which a read error may explain. The chain links TRBV28 to TRBJ1-2; 8 positions match TRBD1. The CDR3 totals 16 residues. The V gene's germline CDR1 is MDHEN and CDR2 SYDVKM. CDR3 in amino acids: CASSQNPGGAGYDYTF. The CDR3 coding sequence is TGTGCCAGCAGTCAGAATCCAGGGGGCGCCGGCTATGACTACACCTTC.

There are many counts of this clonotype. The chain recombines TRBV5-6 with TRBJ2-2; D unresolved. This CDR3 comprises 14 residues. V was trimmed by 4 bases and J by 2 bases, leaving 9 bases between them. Germline lookup yields CDR1 SGHDT and CDR2 YYEEEE. This chain's CDR3 is CASSTGRNTGELFF. CDR3 DNA: TGTGCCAGCAGCACTGGACGAAACACCGGGGAGCTGTTTTTT. Supplemented by reference TRBV5-6 and TRBJ2-2, the full variable domain reads DAGVTQSPTHLIKTRGQQVTLRCSPKSGHDTVSWYQQALGQGPQFIFQYYEEEERQRGNFPDRFSGHQFPNYSSELNVNALLLGDSALYLCASSTGRNTGELFFGEGSRLTVL.

This clonotype occurred many times. V is TRBV11-2 and J is TRBJ1-1; no clear D gene. The CDR3 has 13 amino acids. Per germline, CDR1 SGHAT and CDR2 FQNNGV. With 1 base removed from V and 10 bases from J, the gap between germline ends came to 13 bases. The CDR3 spells CASSLARARGAFF. The CDR3 DNA sequence: TGTGCCAGCAGCTTAGCTCGTGCAAGAGGAGCTTTCTTT.

This clonotype occurred many times. V usage is TRBV27 and J usage is TRBJ1-1; D is undetermined. The CDR3 is 14 amino acids. The germline V gene has CDR1 MNHEY and CDR2 SMNVEV (reference sequence). The V end lost 3 bases, the J end lost 1 base, and 9 bases lay between the germline ends. The CDR3 DNA reads TGTGCCAGCAGTTTCCTAGGCCCGAACACTGAAGCTTTCTTT. Its translation: CASSFLGPNTEAFF.

On this clonotype itself: A single base is all that separates this from a far larger clone, so a read error is likely. J is TRBJ2-7 and V is TRBV10-3, with D maybe TRBD1 (6 bases). V lost 4 bases to trimming and J lost 4 bases, with 11 bases between them. Germline V gene data show CDR1 as ENHRY and CDR2 as SYGVKD. The CDR3 spans 13 residues. The CDR3 protein is CAISGHRVYEQYF. The CDR3 DNA reads TGTGCCATCAGTGGCCACAGGGTATACGAGCAGTACTTC.

In this sample, this clonotype turned up a few times. J is TRBJ2-7 and V is TRBV6-2 or TRBV6-3; no reliable D call. The CDR3 consists of 12 residues. Per the germline V gene, CDR1 is MNHEY and CDR2 is SVGEGT. Trimming stripped 5 bases from V and 2 bases from J, with 7 bases between. CDR3 sequence reads: CASSPGPYEQYF. The CDR3 DNA reads as TGTGCCAGCAGTCCGGGCCCCTACGAGCAGTACTTC.

This clonotype came up many times. The CDR3 DNA follows: TGTGCCAGCAGTTACAGACCTTCCTACAATGAGCAGTTCTTC. This gives the protein CASSYRPSYNEQFF. The chain combines TRBV6-2 or TRBV6-3 with TRBJ2-1; D gene uncertain. This CDR3 has 14 residues. V was shortened by 2 bases and J by 1 base, with 6 bases between the two germline ends. Germline V gene sequence: CDR1 MNHEY, CDR2 SVGEGT.

This chain links TRBV27 with TRBJ2-5; D not resolved. V was pared by 3 bases and J by 4 bases, with 6 bases between. Germline lookup yields CDR1 MNHEY and CDR2 SMNVEV (reference sequence). The CDR3 has 12 residues. The CDR3: CASSLFGETQYF. The DNA of the CDR3 is TGTGCCAGCAGTTTGTTCGGAGAGACCCAGTACTTC.

This clonotype was seen repeatedly, ten times or more. The chain uses TRBV9 and TRBJ2-1, with TRBD2 matching over 8 bases. The germline gives CDR1 SGDLS, CDR2 YYNGEE. The junction had 7 bases not matched to a gene; V was cut back by 0 bases and J by 8 bases. This CDR3 is built from 15 residues. CDR3 in DNA: TGTGCCAGCAGCGTAGACGGGAGGGCCGAGGATGAGCAGTTCTTC. Translation gives CASSVDGRAEDEQFF.

Many counts were recorded for this clonotype. The rearrangement joins TRBV29-1 to TRBJ2-5, with 7 positions matching TRBD1. Trimming took 6 bases from V and 10 from J; bases not matched to a gene: 8. CDR1 and CDR2 (germline): SQVTM, ANQGSEA. The CDR3 totals 11 residues. The CDR3 protein is CSVTGTVNQYF. The DNA of the CDR3 is TGCAGCGTGACAGGGACCGTTAACCAGTACTTC. The complete variable domain, with remaining parts taken from reference TRBV29-1 and TRBJ2-5, reads SAVISQKPSRDICQRGTSLTIQCQVDSQVTMMFWYRQQPGQSLTLIATANQGSEATYESGFVIDKFPISRPNLTFSTLTVSNMSPEDSSIYLCSVTGTVNQYFGPGTRLLVL.

There are many counts of this clonotype. Here the CDR3 DNA reads TGTGCCAGCAGTTTATTTCGGGTGTCAGATGAAGAGACCCAGTACTTC. As protein: CASSLFRVSDEETQYF. This chain links TRBV28 with TRBJ2-5; the D is unclear. CDR3 length: 16 amino acids. Between the trimmed V and J ends, which lost 1 base and 3 bases, there was a span of 15 bases. Germline loops: CDR1 MDHEN, CDR2 SYDVKM.

This clonotype was seen a few times. The chain's CDR3 is CASSFGLTAYNSPLHF. The CDR3, as DNA: TGTGCCAGCAGCTTCGGGCTGACAGCGTATAATTCACCCCTCCACTTT. This chain connects TRBV5-6 to TRBJ1-6, with a weak D call TRBD1 (5 bases). With 2 bases removed from V and 4 bases from J, the gap between germline ends came to 13 bases. Germline CDR1 reads SGHDT; CDR2 reads YYEEEE. CDR3 length equals 16 residues. Full variable domain (outside the CDR3, taken from reference TRBV5-6 and TRBJ1-6): DAGVTQSPTHLIKTRGQQVTLRCSPKSGHDTVSWYQQALGQGPQFIFQYYEEEERQRGNFPDRFSGHQFPNYSSELNVNALLLGDSALYLCASSFGLTAYNSPLHFGNGTRLTVT.

Many counts were recorded for this clonotype. This chain connects TRBV2 to TRBJ2-1; D is unresolved. The CDR3 is made up of 14 amino acids. Per germline, CDR1 SNHLY and CDR2 FYNNEI. The V gene lost 4 bases and the J gene lost 2 bases, with 9 bases spanning the gap. CDR3 loop: CASSGRTPYNEQFF. The CDR3, as DNA: TGTGCCAGCAGTGGCCGGACCCCCTACAATGAGCAGTTCTTC.

This clonotype was recorded at least ten times. Written as DNA, the CDR3 is TGTGCCAGCAGTCTGACAGTGAGGTTTAACACTGAAGCTTTCTTT. Translating gives CASSLTVRFNTEAFF. The rearrangement joins TRBV12-3 or TRBV12-4 to TRBJ1-1, with D tentatively TRBD1 (5 bases). The CDR3 length is 15 residues. V was cut by 5 bases and J by 2 bases, with 15 bases left in between.

V and J are TRBV7-9 and TRBJ2-1; 8 bases line up with TRBD2. The J segment lost 9 bases and the V segment lost 4 bases, leaving 8 bases of the junction unmatched. Germline V gene data show CDR1 as SEHNR and CDR2 as FQNEAQ (reference sequence). The CDR3 has 14 residues. DNA for the CDR3: TGTGCCAGCAGCTCAGCGGGAGTCATTGGTGAGCAGTTCTTC. Encoded protein: CASSSAGVIGEQFF.

V and J are TRBV29-1 and TRBJ2-1; 7 bases match TRBD2. V lost 5 bases to trimming and J lost 11 bases; unmatched junction nucleotides: 3. The CDR3 runs 10 residues. Germline lookup yields CDR1 SQVTM and CDR2 ANQGSEA. For the CDR3, the DNA is TGCAGCGTTTTGGGGACTAAGCAGTTCTTC. Its protein product is CSVLGTKQFF.

This clonotype was recorded at least ten times. The genes are TRBV7-8 and TRBJ2-7; 7 positions agree with TRBD1. The CDR3 totals 17 residues. Looked up from germline, CDR1 is SGHVS and CDR2 is FQNEAQ. J was trimmed by 5 bases and V by 1 base; bases with no gene match: 14. CDR3 in DNA: TGTGCCAGCAGCTTAGTTGGGTCCGGCAGGGGGTCCCACGAGCAGTACGTC. Residues: CASSLVGSGRGSHEQYV.

CDR3 protein: CAISGTGTSPTKRSYNEQFF. CDR3 DNA sequence: TGTGCCATCAGTGGCACCGGGACTAGCCCGACGAAACGCTCCTACAATGAGCAGTTCTTC. The chain combines TRBV10-3 with TRBJ2-1; 9 positions match TRBD2. The CDR3 runs 20 residues. V shed 4 bases and J 0 bases; nucleotides not matched to a gene: 16. The V gene's germline CDR1 is ENHRY and CDR2 SYGVKD.

This clonotype was detected many times. The V and J genes are TRBV12-3 or TRBV12-4 and TRBJ1-5; 7 positions agree with TRBD1. The V gene end was trimmed by 1 base and the J gene end by 2 bases; junction bases not matched to a gene: 8. The CDR3 runs 17 residues. The CDR3 is CASSLGINRGGNQPQHF. CDR3 bases: TGTGCCAGCAGTTTAGGAATAAACAGGGGTGGCAATCAGCCCCAGCATTTT.